Below, 27 T cell receptor beta chains from the same sample are listed, as sequenced in a study of blood T cell repertoires in COVID-19. This table comes from immunoSEQ multiplex PCR, and its TCRdb copy is limited to in-frame clones, with some not included. Here the sample spans over 200,000 clones, roughly 85% being singletons. The sequenced sample was PBMCs or T cells enriched from blood (not recorded which). The receptors stem from a woman aged 45-65 years who had recovered from COVID-19.

The J gene is TRBJ1-1, the V gene TRBV7-6; no clear D gene. The CDR3 runs 13 residues. V was pared by 5 bases and J by 2 bases, with 9 bases between. Looked up from germline, CDR1 is SGHVS and CDR2 is FNYEAQ. This CDR3 reads CASSHTVNTEAFF. CDR3 bases: TGTGCCAGCAGCCACACAGTTAACACTGAAGCTTTCTTT.

The V gene is TRBV6-5, the J gene TRBJ2-7; D call uncertain. CDR3 length: 11 amino acids. Germline V lookup: CDR1 MNHEY, CDR2 SVGAGI. Trimming left V 8 bases short and J 4 bases short, with 9 bases between. As DNA, the CDR3 is TGTGCCAGCGCACAGAGATACGAGCAGTACTTC. Amino acid sequence: CASAQRYEQYF.

The rearrangement uses TRBV5-6 and TRBJ1-1; tentatively, D is TRBD1 (6 bases). Germline V gene data show CDR1 as SGHDT and CDR2 as YYEEEE. The ends were cut back, 0 bases at V and 3 bases at J, with 15 bases in the middle. This CDR3 spans 16 amino acids. The CDR3 region is CASSLGPSGGDTEAFF. In DNA form, the CDR3 reads TGTGCCAGCAGCTTGGGCCCGTCGGGGGGCGACACTGAAGCTTTCTTT.

The V call is TRBV6-1, the J call TRBJ1-3, with no clear D. CDR1 and CDR2 (germline): MNHNS, SASEGT. The CDR3 consists of 16 residues. V gave up 0 bases and J gave up 3 bases, with 12 bases separating them. CDR3 nucleotides: TGTGCCAGCAGTGAAGCCCCCCCAGGAGGTGGAAACACCATATATTTT. Translating gives CASSEAPPGGGNTIYF.

This chain joins TRBV11-2 and TRBJ2-2; 10 positions agree with TRBD2. Unmatched junction bases numbered 4, after V lost 5 bases and J lost 1 base. Germline values: CDR1 SGHAT, CDR2 FQNNGV. The CDR3 extends over 16 amino acids. The DNA of the CDR3 is TGTGCCAGCAGCCCCAGGACTAGCGGGAACACCGGGGAGCTGTTTTTT. Its protein is CASSPRTSGNTGELFF.

This chain connects TRBV29-1 to TRBJ2-3, with 9 nucleotides matching TRBD1. This CDR3 contains 15 residues. The germline V gene encodes CDR1 SQVTM and CDR2 ANQGSEA. The V segment lost 3 bases and the J segment 6 bases; nucleotides outside the gene matches: 10. The CDR3 protein is CSVDGTGTGHDTQYF. The CDR3 bases are TGCAGCGTTGATGGGACAGGGACGGGACATGATACGCAGTATTTT.

The V gene is TRBV29-1, the J gene TRBJ2-5, with a possible D match to TRBD1 (7 bases). CDR3 size: 13 residues. Germline assignment: CDR1 SQVTM and CDR2 ANQGSEA. V was cut by 6 bases and J by 2 bases, with 13 bases left in between. The CDR3 nucleotides read TGCAGCGTGGAGGGACAGCGACAAGAGACCCAGTACTTC. Translated: CSVEGQRQETQYF.

The chain recombines TRBV3-1 (or the pseudogene TRBV3-2) with TRBJ1-2; 10 nucleotides agree with TRBD1. V gave up 5 bases and J gave up 7 bases; unmatched junction bases: 10. This CDR3 contains 15 residues. Looked up from germline, CDR1 is LGHDT and CDR2 is YNNKEL (reference sequence). In DNA, the CDR3 is TGTGCCAGCAGCTTCCCCTTGACAGGGGGCGGTGGCTACACCTTC. It translates to CASSFPLTGGGGYTF.

The CDR3 sequence: CASSEFQGNTEAFF. CDR3 DNA: TGTGCCAGCAGTGAATTTCAGGGGAACACTGAAGCTTTCTTT. This chain joins TRBV6-1 and TRBJ1-1, with D maybe TRBD1 (5 bases). V lost 2 bases and J lost 1, with 8 bases in between. CDR1 MNHNS and CDR2 SASEGT come from the germline V gene. The CDR3 is 14 amino acids.

This sequence joins TRBV10-1 and TRBJ1-3; TRBD1 aligns across 9 bases. CDR1 and CDR2 (germline): WNHNN, SYGVQD (reference sequence). The CDR3 runs to 14 residues. The V segment lost 10 bases and the J segment 5 bases; nucleotides outside the gene matches: 9. CDR3 bases: TGCGCCACCCCACAGGGGGCTTCCCGAAACACCATATATTTT. Amino acids: CATPQGASRNTIYF.

J is TRBJ2-6 and V is TRBV7-9, with TRBD1 matching 8 bases. Losses at the gene ends were 7 bases for V and 3 bases for J; bases not matched to a gene: 11. This CDR3 contains 17 residues. In germline, CDR1 is SEHNR, CDR2 FQNEAQ (reference sequence). The CDR3 is CASKVGRGQNGANVLTF. The CDR3, as DNA: TGTGCCAGCAAGGTCGGCAGGGGGCAGAATGGGGCCAACGTCCTGACTTTC. The full variable domain, in which reference TRBV7-9 and TRBJ2-6 provide the parts outside the CDR3, is DTGVSQNPRHKITKRGQNVTFRCDPISEHNRLYWYRQTLGQGPEFLTYFQNEAQLEKSRLLSDRFSAERPKGSFSTLEIQRTEQGDSAMYLCASKVGRGQNGANVLTFGAGSRLTVL.

The CDR3 loop reads CASSLIAGVNTGELFF. DNA of the CDR3: TGCGCCAGCAGCCTAATAGCGGGAGTGAACACCGGGGAGCTGTTTTTT. The V call is TRBV4-1, the J call TRBJ2-2; 9 positions match TRBD2. Per the germline V gene, CDR1 is MGHRA and CDR2 is YSYEKL. Trimming at V came to 4 bases and at J to 1 base, leaving 4 bases not matched to a gene. The CDR3 spans 16 residues.

V gene TRBV7-2 combines with J gene TRBJ2-1; the match to TRBD2 covers 10 bases. V shed 10 bases, J shed 3 bases, and the junction held 3 bases outside the gene matches. The germline gives CDR1 SGHTA, CDR2 FQGNSA. There are 13 residues in the CDR3. The CDR3 loop is CATRLAGYNEQFF. Here the CDR3 DNA reads TGTGCCACCCGACTAGCGGGCTACAATGAGCAGTTCTTC.

The V gene is TRBV7-6, the J gene TRBJ2-7; 12 bases fit TRBD2. The CDR3 sequence is 15 residues long. The trim removed 1 base at V and 6 bases at J, leaving 4 bases unmatched. CDR1 SGHVS and CDR2 FNYEAQ come from the germline V gene. The CDR3 region is CASSLGLAGEGEQYF. In nucleotides, the CDR3 is TGTGCCAGCAGCTTAGGACTAGCGGGAGAGGGCGAGCAGTACTTC. The full variable domain, with the rest looked up from reference TRBV7-6 and TRBJ2-7, is GAGVSQSPRYKVTKRGQDVALRCDPISGHVSLYWYRQALGQGPEFLTYFNYEAQQDKSGLPNDRFSAERPEGSISTLTIQRTEQRDSAMYRCASSLGLAGEGEQYFGPGTRLTVT.

This clone was counted once. The chain joins TRBV2 to TRBJ1-1; the D gene is possibly TRBD1 (6 bases). The CDR3 spans 14 residues. Germline CDR1 is SNHLY and CDR2 is FYNNEI. V was clipped by 2 bases and J by 5 bases, with 12 bases between them. The CDR3 DNA follows: TGTGCCAGCAGTGAACAGGGGTTCGGTACTGAAGCTTTCTTT. Translated, it gives CASSEQGFGTEAFF.

V usage is TRBV25-1 and J usage is TRBJ2-2, with D possibly matching TRBD1 (6 bases). Germline V gene data show CDR1 as MGHDK and CDR2 as SYGVNS. The CDR3 runs 15 residues. V shed 0 bases and J shed 6 bases, with 11 bases lying between them. The CDR3 sequence: CASSEYPGASGELFF. As DNA, the CDR3 is TGTGCCAGCAGTGAATATCCAGGGGCTTCCGGGGAGCTGTTTTTT.

The chain joins TRBV6-5 to TRBJ2-7; D is possibly TRBD2 (6 bases). The length of the CDR3 is 14 residues. CDR1 is MNHEY, CDR2 SVGAGI, per germline. Trimming took off 0 bases at V and 3 bases at J, with 9 bases between the two ends. The CDR3 here is CASSYSRTNYEQYF. CDR3 DNA sequence: TGTGCCAGCAGTTACTCCCGGACTAACTACGAGCAGTACTTC.

The chain carries TRBV28 and TRBJ2-7; a possible D gene is TRBD2 (6 bases). Germline values: CDR1 MDHEN, CDR2 SYDVKM. Trimming cost V 3 bases and J 3 bases, with 15 bases left between them. This CDR3 has 15 residues. The CDR3: CASSLLGGDLYEQYF. The CDR3, as DNA: TGTGCCAGCAGTTTGCTCGGCGGGGATCTCTACGAGCAGTACTTC.

The V and J genes are TRBV11-2 and TRBJ2-1; 7 positions match TRBD2. CDR1 is SGHAT, CDR2 FQNNGV, per germline. V was pared by 5 bases and J by 6 bases, with 7 bases of the junction left unmatched. The CDR3 covers 14 residues. CDR3 nucleotides: TGTGCCAGCAGCCGCGGGGGATGGGGCAATGAGCAGTTCTTC. This translates into CASSRGGWGNEQFF. The full variable domain, rest sourced from reference TRBV11-2 and TRBJ2-1, is EAGVAQSPRYKIIEKRQSVAFWCNPISGHATLYWYQQILGQGPKLLIQFQNNGVVDDSQLPKDRFSAERLKGVDSTLKIQPAKLEDSAVYLCASSRGGWGNEQFFGPGTRLTVL.

The gene calls are TRBV2 and TRBJ1-2; 7 bases match TRBD1. The ends lost 4 bases at V and 4 bases at J; junction bases unmatched: 6. This CDR3 region has 14 residues. CDR1 and CDR2 from the germline V gene are SNHLY and FYNNEI. The CDR3 spells CASSGDSDFYGYTF. The CDR3 bases are TGTGCCAGCAGTGGGGACAGTGATTTCTATGGCTACACCTTC. Based on the CDR3 plus reference TRBV2 and TRBJ1-2, the full variable domain is EPEVTQTPSHQVTQMGQEVILRCVPISNHLYFYWYRQILGQKVEFLVSFYNNEISEKSEIFDDQFSVERPDGSNFTLKIRSTKLEDSAMYFCASSGDSDFYGYTFGSGTRLTVV.

The chain links TRBV7-3 to TRBJ2-1; 7 bases are a match to TRBD2. The germline gives CDR1 SGHTA, CDR2 FQGTGA. The CDR3 totals 15 residues. The trim removed 0 bases at V and 6 bases at J, leaving 5 bases unmatched. The CDR3 loop is CASSLTPAGSNEQFF. The CDR3 DNA follows: TGTGCCAGCAGCTTAACCCCAGCGGGATCCAATGAGCAGTTCTTC.

This clone was found once. The V and J genes are TRBV28 and TRBJ1-1; the D is unclear. This CDR3 region has 15 residues. The germline V gene has CDR1 MDHEN and CDR2 SYDVKM. The V gene lost 7 bases and the J gene lost 3 bases, with 18 bases spanning the gap. The CDR3 DNA follows: TGTGCCAGCAATGCAGCGGTCGGGAAATACACTGAAGCTTTCTTT. Encoded protein: CASNAAVGKYTEAFF.

The rearrangement links TRBV5-6 to TRBJ1-4; D remains ambiguous. The germline CDR1 and CDR2 sequences are SGHDT and YYEEEE. V lost 0 bases and J 0 bases, leaving 12 bases between the germline ends. The CDR3 has 17 amino acids. CDR3 protein: CASSLEVRGATNEKLFF. In DNA, the CDR3 is TGTGCCAGCAGCTTGGAAGTGCGGGGTGCAACTAATGAAAAACTGTTTTTT.

This sequence joins TRBV5-1 and TRBJ2-2, with D maybe TRBD1 (6 bases). This CDR3 has 15 amino acids. V was cut by 4 bases and J by 0 bases, with 10 bases left in between. Germline values: CDR1 SGHRS, CDR2 YFSETQ. The CDR3 DNA is TGCGCCAGCAGCCCGGGACACCCGAACACCGGGGAGCTGTTTTTT. As protein: CASSPGHPNTGELFF. The whole variable domain, filled in from reference TRBV5-1 and TRBJ2-2, reads KAGVTQTPRYLIKTRGQQVTLSCSPISGHRSVSWYQQTPGQGLQFLFEYFSETQRNKGNFPGRFSGRQFSNSRSEMNVSTLELGDSALYLCASSPGHPNTGELFFGEGSRLTVL.

The chain links TRBV18 to TRBJ2-7, with TRBD1 as a possible D gene (5 bases). Between the trimmed V and J ends, which lost 0 bases and 0 bases, there was a span of 15 bases. The CDR3 is 17 amino acids. Germline CDR1 reads KGHSH; CDR2 reads LQKENI. Here the CDR3 DNA reads TGTGCCAGCTCACCACCTCCTCCAGGGCATTACTCCTACGAGCAGTACTTC. Residues: CASSPPPPGHYSYEQYF.

The chain's CDR3 is CASSELDRGGYEQYF. CDR3 bases: TGTGCCAGCAGTGAATTGGACAGGGGCGGGTACGAGCAGTACTTC. The chain carries TRBV6-1 and TRBJ2-7, with 9 bases identical to TRBD1. The CDR3 has 15 amino acids. After removal of 2 bases from V and 4 bases from J, the junction contained 6 bases not matched to a gene. Looked up from germline, CDR1 is MNHNS and CDR2 is SASEGT.

This chain uses TRBV9 with TRBJ2-5; the D is unclear. With 0 bases removed from V and 2 bases from J, the gap between germline ends came to 5 bases. CDR1 and CDR2 from the germline V gene are SGDLS and YYNGEE. This CDR3 contains 13 residues. CDR3 nucleotide sequence: TGTGCCAGCAGCGTAGGTCCTCAAGAGACCCAGTACTTC. Protein product: CASSVGPQETQYF.